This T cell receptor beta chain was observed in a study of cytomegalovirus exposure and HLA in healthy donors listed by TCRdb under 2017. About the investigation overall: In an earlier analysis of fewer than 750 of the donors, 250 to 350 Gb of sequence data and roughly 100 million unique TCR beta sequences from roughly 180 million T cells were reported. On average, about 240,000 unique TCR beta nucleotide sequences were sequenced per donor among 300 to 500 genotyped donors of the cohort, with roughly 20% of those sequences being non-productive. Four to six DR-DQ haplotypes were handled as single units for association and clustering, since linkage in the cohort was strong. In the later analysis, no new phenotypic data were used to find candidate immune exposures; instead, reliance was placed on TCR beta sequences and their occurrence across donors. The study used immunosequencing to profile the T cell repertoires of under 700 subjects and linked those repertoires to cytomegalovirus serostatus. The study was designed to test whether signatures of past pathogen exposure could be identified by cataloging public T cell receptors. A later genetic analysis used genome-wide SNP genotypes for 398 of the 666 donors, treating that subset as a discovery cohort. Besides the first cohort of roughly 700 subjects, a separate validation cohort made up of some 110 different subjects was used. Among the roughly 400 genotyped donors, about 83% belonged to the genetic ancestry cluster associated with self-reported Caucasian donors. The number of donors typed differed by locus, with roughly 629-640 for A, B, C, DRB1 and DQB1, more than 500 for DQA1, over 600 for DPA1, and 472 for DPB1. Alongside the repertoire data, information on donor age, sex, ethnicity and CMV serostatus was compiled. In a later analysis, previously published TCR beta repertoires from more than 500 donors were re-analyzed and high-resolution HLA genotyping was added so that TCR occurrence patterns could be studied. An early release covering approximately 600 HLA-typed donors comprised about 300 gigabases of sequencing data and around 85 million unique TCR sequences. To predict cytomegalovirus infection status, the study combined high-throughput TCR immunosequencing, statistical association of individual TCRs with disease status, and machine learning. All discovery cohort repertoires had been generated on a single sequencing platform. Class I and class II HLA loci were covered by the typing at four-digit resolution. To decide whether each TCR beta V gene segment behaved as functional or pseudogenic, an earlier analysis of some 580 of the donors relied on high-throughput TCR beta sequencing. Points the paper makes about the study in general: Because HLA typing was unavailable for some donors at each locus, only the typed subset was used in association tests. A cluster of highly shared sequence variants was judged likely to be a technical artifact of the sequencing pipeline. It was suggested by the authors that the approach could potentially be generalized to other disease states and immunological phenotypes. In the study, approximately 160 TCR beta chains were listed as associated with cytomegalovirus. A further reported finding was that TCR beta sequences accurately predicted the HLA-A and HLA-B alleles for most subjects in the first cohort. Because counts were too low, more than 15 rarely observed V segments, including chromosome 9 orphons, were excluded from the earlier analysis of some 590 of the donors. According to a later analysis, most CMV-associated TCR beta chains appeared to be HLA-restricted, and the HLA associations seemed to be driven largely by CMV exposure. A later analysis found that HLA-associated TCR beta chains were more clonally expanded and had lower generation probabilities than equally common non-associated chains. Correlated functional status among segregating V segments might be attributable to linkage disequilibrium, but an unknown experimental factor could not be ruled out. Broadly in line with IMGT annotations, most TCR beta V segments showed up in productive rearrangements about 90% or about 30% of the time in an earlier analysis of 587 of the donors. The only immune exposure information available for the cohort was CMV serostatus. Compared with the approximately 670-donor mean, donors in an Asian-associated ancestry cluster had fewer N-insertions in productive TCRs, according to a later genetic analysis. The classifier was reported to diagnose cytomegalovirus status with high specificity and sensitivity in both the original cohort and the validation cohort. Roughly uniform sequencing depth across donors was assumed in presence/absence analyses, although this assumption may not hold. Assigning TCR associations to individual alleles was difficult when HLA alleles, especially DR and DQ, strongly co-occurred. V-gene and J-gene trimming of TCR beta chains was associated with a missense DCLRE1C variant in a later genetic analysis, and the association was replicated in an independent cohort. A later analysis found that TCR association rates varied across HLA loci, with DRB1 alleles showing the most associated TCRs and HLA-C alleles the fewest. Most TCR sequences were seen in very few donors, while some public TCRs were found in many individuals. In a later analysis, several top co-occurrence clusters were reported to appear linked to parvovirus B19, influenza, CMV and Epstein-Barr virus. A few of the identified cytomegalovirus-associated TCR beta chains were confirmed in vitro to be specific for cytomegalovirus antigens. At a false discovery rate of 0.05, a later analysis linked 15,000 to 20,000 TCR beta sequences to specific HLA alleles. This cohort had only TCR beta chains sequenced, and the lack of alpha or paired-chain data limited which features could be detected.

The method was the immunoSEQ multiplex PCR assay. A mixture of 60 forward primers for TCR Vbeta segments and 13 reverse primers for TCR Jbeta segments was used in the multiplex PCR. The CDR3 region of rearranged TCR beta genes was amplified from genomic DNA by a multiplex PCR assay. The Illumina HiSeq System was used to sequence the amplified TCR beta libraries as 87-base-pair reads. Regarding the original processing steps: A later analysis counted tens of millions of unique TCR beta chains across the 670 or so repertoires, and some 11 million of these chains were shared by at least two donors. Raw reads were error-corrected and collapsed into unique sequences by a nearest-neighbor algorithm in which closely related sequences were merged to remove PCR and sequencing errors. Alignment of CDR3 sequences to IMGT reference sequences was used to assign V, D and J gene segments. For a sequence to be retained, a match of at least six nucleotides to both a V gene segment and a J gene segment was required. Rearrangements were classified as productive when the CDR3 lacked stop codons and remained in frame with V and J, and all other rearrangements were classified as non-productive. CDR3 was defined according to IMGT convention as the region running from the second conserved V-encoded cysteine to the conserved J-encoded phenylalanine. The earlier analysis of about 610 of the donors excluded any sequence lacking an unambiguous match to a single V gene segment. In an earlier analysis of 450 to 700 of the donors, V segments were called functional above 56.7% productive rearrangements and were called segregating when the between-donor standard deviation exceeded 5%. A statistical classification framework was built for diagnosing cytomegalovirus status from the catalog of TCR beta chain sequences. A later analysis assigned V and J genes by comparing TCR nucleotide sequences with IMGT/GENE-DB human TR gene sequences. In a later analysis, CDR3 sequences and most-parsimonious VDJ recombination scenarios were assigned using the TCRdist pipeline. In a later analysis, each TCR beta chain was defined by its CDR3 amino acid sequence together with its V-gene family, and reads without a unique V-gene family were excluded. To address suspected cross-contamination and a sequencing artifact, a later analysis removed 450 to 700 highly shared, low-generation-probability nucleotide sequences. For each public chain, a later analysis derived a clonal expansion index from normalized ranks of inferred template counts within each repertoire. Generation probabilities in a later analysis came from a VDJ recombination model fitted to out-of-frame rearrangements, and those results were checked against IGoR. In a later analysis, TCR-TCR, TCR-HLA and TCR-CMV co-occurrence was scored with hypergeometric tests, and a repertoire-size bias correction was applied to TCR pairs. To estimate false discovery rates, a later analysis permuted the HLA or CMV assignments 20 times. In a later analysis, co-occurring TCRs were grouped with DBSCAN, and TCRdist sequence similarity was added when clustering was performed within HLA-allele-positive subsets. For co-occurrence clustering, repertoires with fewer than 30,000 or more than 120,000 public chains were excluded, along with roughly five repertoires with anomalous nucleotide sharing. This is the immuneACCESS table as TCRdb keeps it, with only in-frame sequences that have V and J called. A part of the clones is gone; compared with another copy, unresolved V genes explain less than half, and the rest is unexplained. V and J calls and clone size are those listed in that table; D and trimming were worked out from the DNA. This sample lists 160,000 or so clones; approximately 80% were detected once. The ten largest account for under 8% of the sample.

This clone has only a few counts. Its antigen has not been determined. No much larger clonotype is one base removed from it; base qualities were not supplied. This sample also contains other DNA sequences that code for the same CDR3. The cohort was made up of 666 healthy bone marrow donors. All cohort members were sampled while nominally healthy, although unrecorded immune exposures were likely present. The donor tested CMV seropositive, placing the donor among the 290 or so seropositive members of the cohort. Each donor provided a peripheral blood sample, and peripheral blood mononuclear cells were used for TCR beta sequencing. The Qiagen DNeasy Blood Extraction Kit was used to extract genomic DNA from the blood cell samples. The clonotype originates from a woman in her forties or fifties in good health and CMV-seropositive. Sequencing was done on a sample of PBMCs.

CDR3 region: CASSYGGWGTDTQYF. The sequenced DNA is TGTGCCAGCAGTTACGGGGGCTGGGGCACAGATACGCAGTATTTT. The rearranged chain carries TRBV6-6 and TRBJ2-3; TRBD1 might be the D gene, on 6 matching bases. Cut back by 2 bases and 1 base, the V and J ends lie 10 bases apart. Counted from cysteine to phenylalanine, this CDR3 has 15 amino acids. Only the CDR3 DNA stays, 45 bases, in frame from base 1. Based on the germline V gene (reference sequence), the CDR1 and CDR2 sequences are MNHNY and SVGAGI.